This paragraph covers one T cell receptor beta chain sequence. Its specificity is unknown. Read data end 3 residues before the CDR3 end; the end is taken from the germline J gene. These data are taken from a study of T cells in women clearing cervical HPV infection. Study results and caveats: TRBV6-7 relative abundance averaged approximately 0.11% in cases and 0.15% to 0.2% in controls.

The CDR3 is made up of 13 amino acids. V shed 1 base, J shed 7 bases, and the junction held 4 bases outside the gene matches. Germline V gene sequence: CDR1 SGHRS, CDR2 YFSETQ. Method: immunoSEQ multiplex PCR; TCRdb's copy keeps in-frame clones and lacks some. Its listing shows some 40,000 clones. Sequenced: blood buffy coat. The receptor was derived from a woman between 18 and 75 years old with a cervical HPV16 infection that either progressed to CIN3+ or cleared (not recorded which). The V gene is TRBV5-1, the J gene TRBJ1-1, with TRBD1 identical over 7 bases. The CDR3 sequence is CASSLRGRDEAFF. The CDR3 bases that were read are TGCGCCAGCAGCTTGAGGGGGCGAGATGAA.